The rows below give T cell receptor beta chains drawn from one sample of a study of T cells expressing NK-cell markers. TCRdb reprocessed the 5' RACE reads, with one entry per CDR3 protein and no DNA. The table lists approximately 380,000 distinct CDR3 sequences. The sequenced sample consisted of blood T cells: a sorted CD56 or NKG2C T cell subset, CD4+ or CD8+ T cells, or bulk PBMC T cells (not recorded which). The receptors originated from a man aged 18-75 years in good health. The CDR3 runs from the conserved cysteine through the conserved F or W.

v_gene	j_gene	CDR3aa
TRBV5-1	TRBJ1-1	CASSGGRDSEAFF
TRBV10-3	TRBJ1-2	CAISESGVDGYTF
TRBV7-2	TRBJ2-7	CASSSYLLTKGYEQYF
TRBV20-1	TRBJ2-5	CSGFVTGVGTQYF
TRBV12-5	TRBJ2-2	CASGQPTNTGELFF
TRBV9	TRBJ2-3	CASSALVTGVIDTQYF
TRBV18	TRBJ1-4	CASSRSNGDLEKLFF
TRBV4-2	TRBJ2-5	CASSQAAIKETQYF
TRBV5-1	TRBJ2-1	CASRGESGDFYNEQFF
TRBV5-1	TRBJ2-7	CASSLVAPESEQYF
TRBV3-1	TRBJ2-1	CASSYRQGRSYNEQFF
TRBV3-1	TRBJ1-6	CASSRSGERYNSPLHF
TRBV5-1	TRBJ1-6	CASSFGQGASPLHF
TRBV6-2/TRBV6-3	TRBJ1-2	CASSRMSLNYGYTF
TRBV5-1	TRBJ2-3	CASSPRTSFTDTQYF
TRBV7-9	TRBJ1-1	CASSPRTGDTEAFF
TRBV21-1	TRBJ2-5	CASSDGRGALETQYF
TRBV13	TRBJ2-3	CASSFPVGAGTDTQYF
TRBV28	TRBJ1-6	CASSPGGARISPLHF
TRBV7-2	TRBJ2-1	CASSPQRRGEGEQFF
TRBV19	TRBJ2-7	CASREWGQATYEQYF
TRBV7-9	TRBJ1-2	CASSLLSTTNYGYTF
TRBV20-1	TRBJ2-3	CSVDGGGRTDTQYF
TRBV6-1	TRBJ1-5	CASSEEDWGNQPQHF
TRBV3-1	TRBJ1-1	CASSQVSLPNTEAFF
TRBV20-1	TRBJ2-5	CSVRRGLGVETQYF
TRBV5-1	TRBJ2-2	CASREGAPNTGELFF
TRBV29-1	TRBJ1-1	CSVEDRGPAFF
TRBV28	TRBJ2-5	CASSSSSQETQYF
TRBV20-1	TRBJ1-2	CSANRQGLNYGYTF
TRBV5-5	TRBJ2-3	CASSLALTSGGLTDTQYF
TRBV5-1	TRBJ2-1	CASSANTGADSYNEQFF
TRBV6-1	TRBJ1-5	CASSEVGASGRNQPQHF
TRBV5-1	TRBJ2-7	CASSGRPGQGVPFTYEQYF
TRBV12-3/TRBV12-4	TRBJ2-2	CASTLVGRGVSANTGELFF
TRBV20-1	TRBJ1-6	CSARAGKQGPNSPLHF
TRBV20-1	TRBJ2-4	CSAYSTYSAKNIQYF